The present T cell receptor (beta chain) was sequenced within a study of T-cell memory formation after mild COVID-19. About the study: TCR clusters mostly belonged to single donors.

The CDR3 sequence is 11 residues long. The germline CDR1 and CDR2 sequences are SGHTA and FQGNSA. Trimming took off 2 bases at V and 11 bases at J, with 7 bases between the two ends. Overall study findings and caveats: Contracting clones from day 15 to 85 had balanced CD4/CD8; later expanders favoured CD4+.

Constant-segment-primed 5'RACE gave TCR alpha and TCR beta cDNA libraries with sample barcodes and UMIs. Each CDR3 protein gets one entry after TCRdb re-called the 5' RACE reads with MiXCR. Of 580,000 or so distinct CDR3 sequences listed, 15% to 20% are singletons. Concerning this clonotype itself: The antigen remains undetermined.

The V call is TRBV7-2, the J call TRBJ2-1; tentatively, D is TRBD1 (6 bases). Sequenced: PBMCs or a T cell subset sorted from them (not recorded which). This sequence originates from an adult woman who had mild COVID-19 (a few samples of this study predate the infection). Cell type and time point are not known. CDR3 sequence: CASSLTGKQFF. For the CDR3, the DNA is TGTGCCAGCAGCTTAACAGGGAAGCAGTTCTTC.